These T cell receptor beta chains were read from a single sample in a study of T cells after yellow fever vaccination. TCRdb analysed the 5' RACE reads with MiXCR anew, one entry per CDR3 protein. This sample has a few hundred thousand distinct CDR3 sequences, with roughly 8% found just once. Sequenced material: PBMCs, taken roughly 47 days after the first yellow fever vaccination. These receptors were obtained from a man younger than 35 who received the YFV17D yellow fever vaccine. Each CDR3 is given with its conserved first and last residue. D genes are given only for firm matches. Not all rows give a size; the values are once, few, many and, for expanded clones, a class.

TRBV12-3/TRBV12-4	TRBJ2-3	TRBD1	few	TGTGCCAGCAGTTTAAGGGGTGGCAGGGGGTTTACAGATACGCAGTATTTT	CASSLRGGRGFTDTQYF
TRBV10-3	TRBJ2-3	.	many	TGTGCCATCAGTGAGTCGGGAGCAGATACGCAGTATTTT	CAISESGADTQYF
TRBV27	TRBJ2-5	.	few	TGTGCCAGTCGAGAGGGCCTGTACCAAGAGACCCAGTACTTC	CASREGLYQETQYF
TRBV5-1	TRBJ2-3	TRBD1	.	TGCGCCAGCAGCTTTGTTCTCCAGGGGGCCGCGACAGATACGCAGTATTTT	CASSFVLQGAATDTQYF
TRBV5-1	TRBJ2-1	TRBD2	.	TGCGCCAGCAGCGATAGCGGGGGGCCATACAATGAGCAGTTCTTC	CASSDSGGPYNEQFF
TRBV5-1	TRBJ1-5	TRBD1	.	TGCGCCAGCAGCTTGGGGCTAGCAGGGGGCATGAATCAGCCCCAGCATTTT	CASSLGLAGGMNQPQHF
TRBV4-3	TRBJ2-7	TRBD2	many	TGCGCCAGCAGCCAAGGTCTGGGGGACTACGTCCCGTACTTC	CASSQGLGDYVPYF
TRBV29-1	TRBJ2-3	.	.	TGCAGCGTTGAAGCGGCGAGTGATACGCAGTATTTT	CSVEAASDTQYF
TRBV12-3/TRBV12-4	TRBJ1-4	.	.	TGTGCCAGCAGCCTACAGGGAGAGGGGTTCGAAAAACTGTTTTTT	CASSLQGEGFEKLFF
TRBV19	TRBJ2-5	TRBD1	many	TGTGCCAGTAGGGGGACAGCACAAGAGACCCAGTACTTC	CASRGTAQETQYF
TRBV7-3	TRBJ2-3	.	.	TGTGCCAGCAGCCCGCGGGGTCGGCAAGATACGCAGTATTTT	CASSPRGRQDTQYF
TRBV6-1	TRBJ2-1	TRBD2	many	TGTGCCAGCAGTCAAAGGACTAGCGGGGGAGTGGAGCAGTTCTTC	CASSQRTSGGVEQFF
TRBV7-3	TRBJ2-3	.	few	TGTGCCAGCAGCTTAAAGGTCTCAGGGGCCATCACAGATACGCAGTATTTT	CASSLKVSGAITDTQYF
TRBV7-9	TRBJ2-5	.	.	TGTGCCAGCAGTCAGCTAGCGCGTGGTGATGACCAAGAGACCCAGTACTTC	CASSQLARGDDQETQYF
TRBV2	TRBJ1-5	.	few	TGTGCCAGTAGTCGGGGGCAGGGACAGCCCCAGCATTTT	CASSRGQGQPQHF
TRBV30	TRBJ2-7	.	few	TGTGCCTGGAGTGACGGAGCGAGTCCCTACGAGCAGTACTTC	CAWSDGASPYEQYF
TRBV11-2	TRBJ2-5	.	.	TGTGCCAGCAGCTTAGATGCGGGGCGGGCAAAGTACTTC	CASSLDAGRAKYF
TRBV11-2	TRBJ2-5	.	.	TGTGCCAGCAGCCGGCAAGACCGCTGGCCGTACCAAGAGACCCAGTACTTC	CASSRQDRWPYQETQYF
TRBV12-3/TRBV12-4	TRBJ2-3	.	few	TGTGCCAGCACCCCCCGGGACTTAGGCACAGATACGCAGTATTTT	CASTPRDLGTDTQYF
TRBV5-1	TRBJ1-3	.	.	TGCGCCAGCAGCTTGGACCCTGGAAACACCATATATTTT	CASSLDPGNTIYF
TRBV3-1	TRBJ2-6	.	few	TGTGCCAGCAGCCACCCCTTTATCAGGTTTCCCCTCTCTGGGGCCAACGTCCTGACTTTC	CASSHPFIRFPLSGANVLTF
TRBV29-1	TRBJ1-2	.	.	TGCAGCGCTGACAGCTGGTCTGGCTACACCTTC	CSADSWSGYTF
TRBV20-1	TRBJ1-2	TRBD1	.	TGCAGTGCTGCATACAGGGGGAGCTTCTATGGCTACACCTTC	CSAAYRGSFYGYTF
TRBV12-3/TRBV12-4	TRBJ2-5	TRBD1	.	TGTGCCAGCAGTTCGTACAGGGGTGTGGGAGAGACCCAGTACTTC	CASSSYRGVGETQYF
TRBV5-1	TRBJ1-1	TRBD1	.	TGCGCCAGCAGTGATGGACAGGGGAGTAAAGCTTTCTTT	CASSDGQGSKAFF
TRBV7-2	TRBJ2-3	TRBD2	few	TGTGCCAGCAGCTTGGGACTAGCGGAGAGCACAGATACGCAGTATTTT	CASSLGLAESTDTQYF
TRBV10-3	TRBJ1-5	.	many	TGTGCCATCAGTCCCGACAGTAGCAATCAGCCCCAGCATTTT	CAISPDSSNQPQHF
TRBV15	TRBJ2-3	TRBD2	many	TGTGCCACTTCACCGCGGCGGGGGAGCACAGATACGCAGTATTTT	CATSPRRGSTDTQYF
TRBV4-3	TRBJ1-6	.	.	TGCGCCAGCAGCCAAGATAGCAATTCACCCCTCCACTTT	CASSQDSNSPLHF
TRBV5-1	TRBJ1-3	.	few	TGCGCCAGCAGCCCCGGGGGGGTTTGGCCTGGAAACACCATATATTTT	CASSPGGVWPGNTIYF
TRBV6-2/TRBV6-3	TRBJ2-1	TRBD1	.	TGTGCCAGCATACACCGGGACAGGGTAATCGGAGTGCAGTTCTTC	CASIHRDRVIGVQFF
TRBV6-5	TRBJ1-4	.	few	TGTGCCAGCAGTTCCCGCAGGGGAAGGGAAAAACTGTTTTTT	CASSSRRGREKLFF
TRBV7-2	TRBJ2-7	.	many	TGTGCCAGCTCCATCGGGACACAACAATACGAGCAGTACTTC	CASSIGTQQYEQYF
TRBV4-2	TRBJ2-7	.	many	TGTGCCAGCAGCCAAGATATCAGGGGATCCTCCTACGAGCAGTACTTC	CASSQDIRGSSYEQYF
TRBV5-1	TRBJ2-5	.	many	TGTGCCAGCAGCACCGAAGAGACCCAGTACTTC	CASSTEETQYF
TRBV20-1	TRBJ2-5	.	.	TGCAGTGCTGGTCCGGGGACCGGGGAGCCCCAGTACTTC	CSAGPGTGEPQYF
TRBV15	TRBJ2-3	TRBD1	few	TGTGCCACCAGCACCCGACAGGGAGCAGATACGCAGTATTTT	CATSTRQGADTQYF
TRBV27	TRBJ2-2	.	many	TGTGCCAGCAGTTTTTACAAAAACACCGGGGAGCTGTTTTTT	CASSFYKNTGELFF
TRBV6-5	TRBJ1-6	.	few	TGTGCCAGCAGTTACTCCTACGGGATCGGGCCACCCCTCCACTTT	CASSYSYGIGPPLHF
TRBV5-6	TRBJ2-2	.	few	TGTGCCAGCAGCTTGGCCCGTATAGGCACCGGGGAGCTGTTTTTT	CASSLARIGTGELFF
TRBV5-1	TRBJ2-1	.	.	TGCGCCAGCAGTCTTTCGGACGTCGGATATTACAATGAGCAGTTCTTC	CASSLSDVGYYNEQFF
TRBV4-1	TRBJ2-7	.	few	TGCGCCAGCAGCCAAGGTCCTAGAAACTACGAGCAGTACTTC	CASSQGPRNYEQYF
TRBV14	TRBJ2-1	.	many	TGTGCCAGCAGCCAATATAAAAGCTCCTACAATGAGCAGTTCTTC	CASSQYKSSYNEQFF
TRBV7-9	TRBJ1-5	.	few	TGTGCCAGCAGTTACAACATCAATCAGCCCCAGCATTTT	CASSYNINQPQHF
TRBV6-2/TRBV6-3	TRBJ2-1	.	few	TGTGCCAGCAACGGGGCGAACATCTACAATGAGCAGTTCTTC	CASNGANIYNEQFF
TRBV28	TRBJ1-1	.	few	TGTGCCAGCAGTCAAGCGGACCGGTATTACACTGAAGCTTTCTTT	CASSQADRYYTEAFF
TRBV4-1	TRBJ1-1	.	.	TGCGCCAGCAGCCCGGGTGGTCGGAGATGGGAAGCTTTCTTT	CASSPGGRRWEAFF
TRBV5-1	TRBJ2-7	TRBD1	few	TGCGCCAGCAGCAGAAACAGGGGTATTAGGGTCGTGGACTACGAGCAGTACTTC	CASSRNRGIRVVDYEQYF
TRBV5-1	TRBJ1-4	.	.	TGCGCCAGCAGCTTGTTGGAAGAAGCTGAAAAACTGTTTTTT	CASSLLEEAEKLFF
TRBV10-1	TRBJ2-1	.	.	TGCGCCAGCAGCCTATATCGGGCCTACAATGAGCAGTTCTTC	CASSLYRAYNEQFF